The entry that follows covers one T cell receptor (beta chain) sequence. This sample was included in a study of OX40 agonist ivuxolimab in advanced cancers. Sequencing was performed with immunoSEQ multiplex PCR; in TCRdb, only in-frame clones are kept and a portion is missing. The sample records about 100,000 clones, around 91% being singletons. Germline V CDR1 and CDR2: MNHNS, SASEGT. Trimming left V 8 bases short and J 7 bases short, with 14 bases between. The CDR3 is 13 residues long. The source was CD4+ or CD8+ T cells sorted from blood, collected in a trial of the OX40 agonist ivuxolimab. The origin of this receptor is an adult with an advanced solid tumor such as melanoma, head and neck, liver or kidney cancer. The genes are TRBV6-1 and TRBJ1-4, with TRBD1 as a possible D gene (5 bases). The CDR3 sequence is CASGRGWGEKLFF. The CDR3 DNA reads as TGTGCCAGCGGGAGGGGTTGGGGTGAAAAACTGTTTTTT.